Following are 10 T cell receptor beta chains from one sample sequenced in a study of monozygotic twins with inflammatory bowel disease. TCRdb processed the 5' RACE reads again and assigns one entry to each CDR3 protein, with no DNA. This repertoire includes some 190,000 distinct CDR3 sequences. The specimen sequenced was blood. Receptor source: a human donor with ulcerative colitis or Crohn's disease, or a healthy co-twin of an affected twin (not recorded which).

This CDR3 is CASSGLATHNEQFF. This chain joins TRBV9 and TRBJ2-1; TCRdb selects TRBD2, and the lack of DNA leaves this call unchecked. Germline loops: CDR1 SGDLS, CDR2 YYNGEE. The CDR3 consists of 14 residues.

The chain employs TRBV11-1 and TRBJ1-3; the TCRdb call, TRBD1, lacks DNA for checking. Germline CDR1 is SGHAT and CDR2 is FQDESV (reference sequence). This CDR3 has 18 residues. The CDR3 reads CASSLGGQGLFSGNTIYF.

The V gene is TRBV19, the J gene TRBJ1-1; TCRdb gives TRBD1 as the D gene, but with no DNA this cannot be confirmed. This CDR3 contains 12 residues. From germline, CDR1 is LNHDA and CDR2 SQIVND (reference sequence). The CDR3 loop reads CATQALNTEAFF.

The chain combines TRBV3-1 with TRBJ1-2; TCRdb calls TRBD1, which cannot be checked without DNA. The germline V gene has CDR1 LGHDT and CDR2 YNNKEL (reference sequence). There are 15 residues in the CDR3. CDR3 region: CASSQDRGRPFGYTF.

The V call is TRBV20-1, the J call TRBJ2-2; without DNA, the TCRdb call of TRBD1 cannot be checked. This CDR3 is built from 14 residues. Germline CDR1 reads DFQATT; CDR2 reads SNEGSKA (reference sequence). The CDR3 loop reads CSARVGGSTGELFF.

The chain employs TRBV6-1 and TRBJ1-1. The CDR3 contains 11 residues. From germline, CDR1 is MNHNS and CDR2 SASEGT. Here the CDR3 reads CASRTNTEAFF.

The CDR3: CASSLTGVSTEAFF. The chain joins TRBV27 to TRBJ1-1; as DNA is missing, the TRBD1 call by TCRdb cannot be tested. CDR3 length equals 14 residues. Germline CDR1 is MNHEY and CDR2 is SMNVEV (reference sequence).

CDR3: CASSMIHVVSTDTQYF. The genes are TRBV18 and TRBJ2-3; TCRdb reports TRBD2, a call that lacks DNA to check it against. The CDR3 consists of 16 residues. Per germline, CDR1 KGHSH and CDR2 LQKENI.

The CDR3 loop reads CASTLDGANTGELFF. V is TRBV2 and J is TRBJ2-2; there is no DNA to check the TCRdb D call of TRBD1. CDR1 and CDR2 from the germline V gene are SNHLY and FYNNEI. The CDR3 sequence is 15 residues long.

The V and J genes are TRBV20-1 and TRBJ2-1; TCRdb's assignment of TRBD1 cannot be checked, as there is no DNA. Germline V gene data show CDR1 as DFQATT and CDR2 as SNEGSKA (reference sequence). This CDR3 contains 14 residues. The CDR3 loop is CSASKPGTHNEQFF.